Each of the 13 T cell receptor beta chains below was sequenced from the same sample in a study of shared clonotypes between healthy human individuals. Naive CD8 populations comprised CD45RO-negative cells positively selected for CCR7, excluding terminally differentiated effector memory CD45RA+ cells. Measured with immunoSEQ multiplex PCR; TCRdb has only the in-frame clones, and not every one. Of hundreds of thousands of clones listed, around 96% are singletons. The sequenced sample was naive CD8+ T cells sorted from blood. These receptors came from a young woman in good health.

This sequence joins TRBV27 and TRBJ1-6; D call uncertain. Trimming cost V 3 bases and J 8 bases, with 5 bases left between them. There are 12 residues in the CDR3. The germline gives CDR1 MNHEY, CDR2 SMNVEV (reference sequence). CDR3 in DNA: TGTGCCAGCAGTTTTATTGATTCACCCCTCCACTTT. Translated, it gives CASSFIDSPLHF.

The J gene is TRBJ1-2, the V gene TRBV19; D not certain. The CDR3 is 11 amino acids. Germline lookup yields CDR1 LNHDA and CDR2 SQIVND (reference sequence). The V and J ends lost 7 bases and 10 bases respectively, with 13 bases between them. The CDR3 DNA is TGTGCCAGTATGGATTGGGCAGTCTACACCTTC. Translation: CASMDWAVYTF.

This chain's CDR3 is CASSYQSKEYF. The DNA for the CDR3 is TGTGCCAGCAGTTACCAGTCCAAGGAGTACTTC. This rearrangement joins TRBV6-5 to TRBJ2-7; no definite D call. This CDR3 is built from 11 residues. The germline CDR1 and CDR2 sequences are MNHEY and SVGAGI. The V gene lost 2 bases and the J gene lost 11 bases, with 10 bases spanning the gap.

This rearrangement joins TRBV6-5 to TRBJ2-5; 10 bases map to TRBD2. This CDR3 has 14 amino acids. Trimming removed 8 bases from V and 5 bases from J; junction bases left unmatched: 8. The germline V gene encodes CDR1 MNHEY and CDR2 SVGAGI. The CDR3 sequence: CASRLSGRWETQYF. DNA for the CDR3: TGTGCCAGCCGGCTTAGCGGGAGGTGGGAGACCCAGTACTTC.

CDR3: CASKVTGGEETQYF. Here the CDR3 DNA reads TGTGCCAGCAAAGTGACAGGGGGCGAAGAGACCCAGTACTTC. The V call is TRBV27, the J call TRBJ2-5, with 10 bases that match TRBD1. The V gene end was trimmed by 7 bases and the J gene end by 3 bases; junction bases not matched to a gene: 5. Germline V CDR1 and CDR2: MNHEY, SMNVEV (reference sequence). CDR3 size: 14 residues.

The rearrangement links TRBV28 to TRBJ1-2; no definite D call. The germline V gene encodes CDR1 MDHEN and CDR2 SYDVKM. The length of the CDR3 is 13 residues. V lost 7 bases and J lost 2, with 11 bases in between. CDR3 in amino acids: CASNNPWNYGYTF. DNA for the CDR3: TGTGCCAGCAACAATCCTTGGAACTATGGCTACACCTTC.

The chain uses TRBV29-1 and TRBJ2-7, with 14 bases fitting TRBD2. The CDR3 is 14 residues long. Germline CDR1 and CDR2: SQVTM and ANQGSEA. V shed 6 bases and J 0 bases; nucleotides not matched to a gene: 1. CDR3 sequence: CSVGLAGVSYEQYF. Here the CDR3 DNA reads TGCAGCGTGGGACTAGCGGGAGTCTCCTACGAGCAGTACTTC.

The chain employs TRBV10-2 and TRBJ1-5; D is unresolved. The CDR3 runs to 15 residues. The V and J ends lost 6 bases and 1 base respectively, with 13 bases between them. Germline lookup yields CDR1 WSHSY and CDR2 SAAADI. CDR3 bases: TGCGCCAGCAGGGTGAGCAGGCCAAGCAATCAGCCCCAGCATTTT. This translates into CASRVSRPSNQPQHF.

The chain has TRBV11-3 and TRBJ2-3, with 14 positions matching TRBD2. Germline assignment: CDR1 SGHNT and CDR2 YENEEA. This CDR3 has 18 amino acids. V dropped 9 bases and J dropped 3; count of bases not matched to a gene: 14. CDR3 sequence reads: CASRPGLAGGARTDTQYF. The CDR3 nucleotides are TGTGCCAGTCGACCAGGACTAGCGGGAGGCGCTAGGACAGATACGCAGTATTTT. The full variable domain, in which reference TRBV11-3 and TRBJ2-3 provide the parts outside the CDR3, is EAGVVQSPRYKIIEKKQPVAFWCNPISGHNTLYWYLQNLGQGPELLIRYENEEAVDDSQLPKDRFSAERLKGVDSTLKIQPAELGDSAVYLCASRPGLAGGARTDTQYFGPGTRLTVL.

The CDR3 loop is CASGLALYTGTPTYNEQFF. In DNA, the CDR3 is TGTGCTAGTGGTTTGGCCCTGTACACCGGGACACCCACCTACAATGAGCAGTTCTTC. This chain uses TRBV12-5 with TRBJ2-1; D perhaps matches TRBD1 (6 bases). The CDR3 is 19 residues long. Trimming took off 1 base at V and 2 bases at J, with 21 bases between the two ends. Germline CDR1 is LGHNT and CDR2 is FRNRAP.

V gene TRBV30 combines with J gene TRBJ2-5; 8 bases match TRBD2. The J segment lost 4 bases and the V segment lost 0 bases, leaving 4 bases of the junction unmatched. CDR1 GTSNPN and CDR2 SVGIG come from the germline V gene (reference sequence). The CDR3 covers 14 residues. CDR3 residues: CAWSVGLAGETQYF. Written as DNA, the CDR3 is TGTGCCTGGAGTGTAGGGCTAGCGGGAGAGACCCAGTACTTC.

The chain has TRBV7-8 and TRBJ2-1; 10 bases are shared with TRBD2. CDR1 and CDR2 (germline): SGHVS, FQNEAQ. The ends lost 5 bases at V and 1 base at J; junction bases unmatched: 14. The CDR3 contains 19 residues. This CDR3 is CASSPAVLAGEESYNEQFF. CDR3 nucleotides: TGTGCCAGCAGCCCCGCGGTTCTAGCGGGAGAGGAGTCCTACAATGAGCAGTTCTTC.

This clone was seen a handful of times. The sample carries other DNA sequences with the same CDR3. V is TRBV9 and J is TRBJ1-4, with D perhaps TRBD1 (5 bases). Per germline, CDR1 SGDLS and CDR2 YYNGEE. Trimming removed 0 bases from V and 0 bases from J, with 6 bases in between. The CDR3 covers 15 residues. CDR3 region: CASSVGGATNEKLFF. The CDR3, as DNA: TGTGCCAGCAGCGTAGGGGGGGCAACTAATGAAAAACTGTTTTTT.